These 21 T cell receptor beta chains were sequenced from one sample in a study of cytomegalovirus exposure and HLA in healthy donors. The PCR ran on 60 Vbeta and 13 Jbeta primers. Measured with immunoSEQ multiplex PCR; TCRdb has only the in-frame clones, and not every one. The data show over 150,000 clones, 70% to 80% seen once. Sequenced material: PBMCs. The receptors were gathered from a woman younger than 45 in good health and CMV-seronegative.

CDR3 amino acids: CASSLTGVTKNIQYF. CDR3 nucleotides: TGTGCCAGCAGCCTAACAGGGGTGACCAAAAACATTCAGTACTTC. The J gene is TRBJ2-4, the V gene TRBV7-8, with 7 bases that match TRBD1. The CDR3 loop spans 15 amino acids. Per the germline V gene, CDR1 is SGHVS and CDR2 is FQNEAQ. V shed 5 bases, J shed 2 bases, and the junction held 6 bases outside the gene matches. The full variable domain, in which reference TRBV7-8 and TRBJ2-4 provide the parts outside the CDR3, is GAGVSQSPRYKVAKRGQDVALRCDPISGHVSLFWYQQALGQGPEFLTYFQNEAQLDKSGLPSDRFFAERPEGSVSTLKIQRTQQEDSAVYLCASSLTGVTKNIQYFGAGTRLSVL.

This clone was observed a few times. This chain links TRBV5-6 with TRBJ1-1; 7 nucleotides match TRBD1. This CDR3 has 15 amino acids. The J segment lost 2 bases and the V segment lost 4 bases, leaving 8 bases of the junction unmatched. Germline V gene data show CDR1 as SGHDT and CDR2 as YYEEEE. CDR3 bases: TGTGCCAGCAGCACCCTCAGGGGGTCAAACACTGAAGCTTTCTTT. Its protein is CASSTLRGSNTEAFF.

The genes are TRBV16 and TRBJ2-7, with 8 bases fitting TRBD2. The ends lost 4 bases at V and 2 bases at J; junction bases unmatched: 10. The CDR3 is 16 amino acids. Germline V CDR1 and CDR2: KGHSY, FQNENV. CDR3 sequence (DNA): TGTGCCAGCAGCCTTAGGGGGGGTAGCGGGACCTACGAGCAGTACTTC. Translated, it gives CASSLRGGSGTYEQYF.

In its sample, this clone was seen once. This chain uses TRBV9 with TRBJ1-2; 7 nucleotides align to TRBD1. This CDR3 comprises 16 residues. J lost 0 bases, V lost 4 bases, and 9 bases had no gene match. The V gene's germline CDR1 is SGDLS and CDR2 YYNGEE. CDR3 coding DNA: TGTGCCAGCAGCCTACGTCCCGGGACAGCTAACTATGGCTACACCTTC. Translation gives CASSLRPGTANYGYTF.

The chain employs TRBV4-2 and TRBJ1-3; D is undetermined. V gave up 1 base and J gave up 0 bases, with 19 bases separating them. The germline V gene encodes CDR1 LGHNA and CDR2 YNFKEQ. This CDR3 region has 19 residues. This CDR3 is CASSQVGFRRESSGNTIYF. CDR3 bases: TGTGCCAGCAGCCAAGTCGGGTTTCGACGGGAGAGCTCTGGAAACACCATATATTTT.

This clone was recorded a few times. The chain recombines TRBV29-1 with TRBJ1-5, with D maybe TRBD1 (6 bases). This CDR3 has 13 amino acids. Per the germline V gene, CDR1 is SQVTM and CDR2 is ANQGSEA. Trimming cost V 5 bases and J 7 bases, with 15 bases left between them. CDR3 DNA sequence: TGCAGCGTTTTACAGGGTTCCGACCAGCCCCAGCATTTT. It yields the protein CSVLQGSDQPQHF.

This chain uses TRBV28 with TRBJ2-7; 8 bases line up with TRBD2. Germline V lookup: CDR1 MDHEN, CDR2 SYDVKM. The CDR3 contains 16 residues. The trim removed 3 bases at V and 4 bases at J, leaving 11 bases unmatched. DNA of the CDR3: TGTGCCAGCAGTTTGGTTCCGAGCGGGAGTATTTACGAGCAGTACTTC. The encoded protein is CASSLVPSGSIYEQYF.

This clone was seen a single time. The chain is built from TRBV5-4 and TRBJ2-2; 9 bases agree with TRBD2. Unmatched junction bases numbered 6, after V lost 6 bases and J lost 3 bases. Germline V gene data show CDR1 as SGHNT and CDR2 as YYREEE (reference sequence). The CDR3 contains 15 residues. The CDR3 coding sequence is TGTGCCAGCAAGGGTAGCGGGGGCCACACCGGGGAGCTGTTTTTT. This codes for CASKGSGGHTGELFF.

The chain links TRBV6-5 to TRBJ2-7; 7 nucleotides agree with TRBD1. The CDR3 loop spans 14 amino acids. V lost 6 bases to trimming and J lost 0 bases; unmatched junction nucleotides: 5. CDR1 is MNHEY, CDR2 SVGAGI, per germline. CDR3 DNA sequence: TGTGCCAGCAGACCGACAGGGAGCTCCTACGAGCAGTACTTC. Protein: CASRPTGSSYEQYF.

The chain is built from TRBV21-1 and TRBJ1-4; TRBD1 was called by the table and not checked on the DNA. TRBV21-1 is a known pseudogene. The CDR3 length is 15 residues. The CDR3: CASSKVGALNEKLFF. The CDR3, as DNA: TGTGCCAGCAGCAAAGTGGGGGCCCTTAATGAAAAACTGTTTTTT.

V usage is TRBV29-1 and J usage is TRBJ2-7, with 13 bases that match TRBD2. Trimming at V came to 3 bases and at J to 4 bases, leaving 9 bases not matched to a gene. This CDR3 spans 16 amino acids. Germline CDR1 SQVTM, CDR2 ANQGSEA. CDR3 DNA: TGCAGCGTTGACGGACTAGCGGGAGTTTCAAGGTACGAGCAGTACTTC. This codes for CSVDGLAGVSRYEQYF.

The V gene is TRBV10-3, the J gene TRBJ1-2; TRBD1 matches at 9 bases. The CDR3 runs to 14 residues. The germline V gene has CDR1 ENHRY and CDR2 SYGVKD. With V trimmed by 3 bases and J by 4 bases, 3 bases remained unmatched. In DNA form, the CDR3 reads TGTGCCATCAGTGAACAGGGGGCGGGCTATGGCTACACCTTC. This codes for CAISEQGAGYGYTF.

The rearrangement uses TRBV7-3 and TRBJ1-1; 7 positions agree with TRBD1. There are 13 residues in the CDR3. Germline V gives CDR1 SGHTA, CDR2 FQGTGA. V shed 5 bases and J 10 bases; nucleotides not matched to a gene: 10. CDR3 sequence (DNA): TGTGCCAGCAGCCAGGACAGGCAGTTGGGAGCTTTCTTT. Residues: CASSQDRQLGAFF.

This clone was seen a few times. The DNA of the CDR3 is TGTGCCTGGAGTGTCAGACTAGCGGGTGAGCAGTTCTTC. This codes for CAWSVRLAGEQFF. The V and J genes are TRBV30 and TRBJ2-1; 10 nucleotides line up with TRBD2. In germline, CDR1 is GTSNPN, CDR2 SVGIG (reference sequence). The CDR3 is 13 amino acids. The J segment lost 9 bases and the V segment lost 0 bases, leaving 2 bases of the junction unmatched.

This rearrangement joins TRBV30 to TRBJ1-3; D is ambiguous. The CDR3 runs 12 residues. Germline CDR1 is GTSNPN and CDR2 is SVGIG (reference sequence). V lost 4 bases and J 4 bases, leaving 8 bases between the germline ends. CDR3 coding DNA: TGTGCCTGGATCCCCAGGGGAAACACCATATATTTT. Residues: CAWIPRGNTIYF.

The rearrangement links TRBV30 to TRBJ2-3; the match to TRBD2 covers 7 bases. V was clipped by 5 bases and J by 4 bases; unmatched bases: 21. Germline CDR1 reads GTSNPN; CDR2 reads SVGIG (reference sequence). This CDR3 is built from 18 residues. CDR3 sequence (DNA): TGTGCCTGGGGACCCGAGGGCGTAGGGCGGGGGAGTTCAGATACGCAGTATTTT. Translated: CAWGPEGVGRGSSDTQYF.

The chain combines TRBV6-5 with TRBJ2-7; 7 bases align to TRBD1. V lost 2 bases to trimming and J lost 0 bases; unmatched junction nucleotides: 4. Germline CDR1 and CDR2: MNHEY and SVGAGI. The CDR3 consists of 15 residues. The CDR3 region has the DNA TGTGCCAGCAGTTACCGGGACAGTCACTCCTACGAGCAGTACTTC. Encoded protein: CASSYRDSHSYEQYF.

This chain connects TRBV10-3 to TRBJ2-7; D is possibly TRBD2 (6 bases). Trimming pared 0 bases from V and 3 bases from J, leaving 9 bases between. CDR1 ENHRY and CDR2 SYGVKD come from the germline V gene. The CDR3 length is 14 residues. CDR3 sequence: CAISESRRGYEQYF. In nucleotides, the CDR3 is TGTGCCATCAGTGAGTCGAGGCGGGGCTACGAGCAGTACTTC.

This clone was seen just once. The chain combines TRBV5-1 with TRBJ2-5; 8 bases map to TRBD2. CDR1 SGHRS and CDR2 YFSETQ come from the germline V gene. The V and J ends lost 1 base and 5 bases, in that order; junction bases with no gene match: 7. The CDR3 has 15 residues. As DNA, the CDR3 is TGCGCCAGCAGCTTGCGGGCGGGGGGCAGGGAGACCCAGTACTTC. Translating gives CASSLRAGGRETQYF.

This clone was observed once. The CDR3 loop reads CASRASWTNEKLFF. Here the CDR3 DNA reads TGTGCCAGCAGGGCATCTTGGACTAATGAAAAACTGTTTTTT. The rearrangement joins TRBV6-1 to TRBJ1-4; D is uncertain. Trimming took off 6 bases at V and 2 bases at J, with 10 bases between the two ends. Germline V gene lookup returns CDR1 MNHNS and CDR2 SASEGT. The CDR3 totals 14 residues.

The J gene is TRBJ1-6, the V gene TRBV7-8, with TRBD1 matching 10 bases. The junction had 8 bases not matched to a gene; V was cut back by 5 bases and J by 7 bases. Germline lookup yields CDR1 SGHVS and CDR2 FQNEAQ. This CDR3 comprises 16 residues. In DNA, the CDR3 is TGTGCCAGCAGCCAGGGACAGGGGTGGGTAAATTCACCCCTCCACTTT. Its protein product is CASSQGQGWVNSPLHF.